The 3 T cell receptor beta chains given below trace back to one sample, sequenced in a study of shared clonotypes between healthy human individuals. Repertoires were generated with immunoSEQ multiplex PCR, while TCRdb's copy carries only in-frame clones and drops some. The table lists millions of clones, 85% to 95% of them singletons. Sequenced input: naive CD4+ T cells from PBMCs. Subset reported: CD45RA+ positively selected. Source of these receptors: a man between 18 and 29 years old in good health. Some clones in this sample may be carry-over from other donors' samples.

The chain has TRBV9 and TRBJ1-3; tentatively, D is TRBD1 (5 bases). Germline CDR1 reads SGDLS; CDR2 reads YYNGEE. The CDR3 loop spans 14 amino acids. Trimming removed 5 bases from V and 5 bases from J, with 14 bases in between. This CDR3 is CASRGPRGRNTIYF. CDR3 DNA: TGTGCCAGCAGGGGACCCCGGGGTAGAAACACCATATATTTT.

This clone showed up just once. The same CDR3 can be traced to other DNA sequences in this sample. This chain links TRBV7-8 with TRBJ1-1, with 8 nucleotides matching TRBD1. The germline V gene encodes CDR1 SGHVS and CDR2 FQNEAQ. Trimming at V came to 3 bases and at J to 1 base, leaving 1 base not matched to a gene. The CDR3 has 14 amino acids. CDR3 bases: TGTGCCAGCAGCTTTGACAGGGGGAACACTGAAGCTTTCTTT. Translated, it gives CASSFDRGNTEAFF.

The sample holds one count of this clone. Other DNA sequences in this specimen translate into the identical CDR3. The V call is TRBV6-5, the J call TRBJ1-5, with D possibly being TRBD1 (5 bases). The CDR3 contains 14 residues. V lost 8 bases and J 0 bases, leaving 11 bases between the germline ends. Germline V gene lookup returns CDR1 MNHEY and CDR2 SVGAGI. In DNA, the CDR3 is TGTGCCAGCCGGGGGGGATATAGCAATCAGCCCCAGCATTTT. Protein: CASRGGYSNQPQHF.